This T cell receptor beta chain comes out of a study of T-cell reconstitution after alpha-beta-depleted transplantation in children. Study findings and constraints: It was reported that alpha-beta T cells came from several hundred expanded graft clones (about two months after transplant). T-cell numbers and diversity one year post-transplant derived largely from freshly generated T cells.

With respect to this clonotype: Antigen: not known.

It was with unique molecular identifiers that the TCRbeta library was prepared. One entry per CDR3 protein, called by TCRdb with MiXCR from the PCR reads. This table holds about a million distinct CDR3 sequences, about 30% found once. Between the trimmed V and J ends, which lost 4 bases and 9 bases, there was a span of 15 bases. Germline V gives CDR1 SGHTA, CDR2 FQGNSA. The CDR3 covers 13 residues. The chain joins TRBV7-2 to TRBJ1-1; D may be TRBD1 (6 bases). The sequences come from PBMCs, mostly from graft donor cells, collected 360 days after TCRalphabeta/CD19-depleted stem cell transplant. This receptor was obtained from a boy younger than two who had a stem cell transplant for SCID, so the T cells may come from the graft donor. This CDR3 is CASSSNRWGQAFF. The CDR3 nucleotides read TGTGCCAGCAGCTCCAACCGGTGGGGGCAAGCTTTCTTT.